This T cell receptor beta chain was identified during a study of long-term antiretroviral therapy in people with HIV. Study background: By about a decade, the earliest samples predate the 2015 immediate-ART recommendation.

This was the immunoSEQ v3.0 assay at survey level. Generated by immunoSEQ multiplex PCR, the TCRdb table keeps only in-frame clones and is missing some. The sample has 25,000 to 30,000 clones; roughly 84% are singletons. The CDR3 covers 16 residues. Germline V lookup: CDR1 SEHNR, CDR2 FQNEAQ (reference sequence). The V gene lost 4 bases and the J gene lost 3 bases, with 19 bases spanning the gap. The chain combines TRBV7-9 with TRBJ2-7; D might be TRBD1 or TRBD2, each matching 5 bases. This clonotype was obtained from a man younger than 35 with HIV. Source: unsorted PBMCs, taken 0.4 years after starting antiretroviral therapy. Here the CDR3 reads CASSSWGSVGDYEQYF. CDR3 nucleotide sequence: TGTGCCAGCAGCTCGTGGGGCTCTGTGGGGGACTACGAGCAGTACTTC.